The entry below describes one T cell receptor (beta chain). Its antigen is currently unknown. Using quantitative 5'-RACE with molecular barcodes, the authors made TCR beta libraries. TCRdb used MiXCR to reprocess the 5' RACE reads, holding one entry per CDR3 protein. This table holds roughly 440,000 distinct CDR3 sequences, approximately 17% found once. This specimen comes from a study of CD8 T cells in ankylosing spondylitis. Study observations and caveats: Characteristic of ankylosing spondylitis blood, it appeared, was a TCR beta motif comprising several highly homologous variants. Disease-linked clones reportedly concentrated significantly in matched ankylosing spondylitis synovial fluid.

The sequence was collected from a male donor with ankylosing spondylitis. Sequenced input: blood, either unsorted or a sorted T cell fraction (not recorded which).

This CDR3 reads CASSLTSGSQYF. Here the CDR3 DNA reads TGTGCCAGCAGCCTGACTAGCGGGTCACAGTACTTC. V and J are TRBV25-1 and TRBJ2-7; 10 nucleotides align to TRBD2. The V segment lost 6 bases and the J segment 10 bases; nucleotides outside the gene matches: 6. CDR3 length equals 12 residues. CDR1 and CDR2 from the germline V gene are MGHDK and SYGVNS.